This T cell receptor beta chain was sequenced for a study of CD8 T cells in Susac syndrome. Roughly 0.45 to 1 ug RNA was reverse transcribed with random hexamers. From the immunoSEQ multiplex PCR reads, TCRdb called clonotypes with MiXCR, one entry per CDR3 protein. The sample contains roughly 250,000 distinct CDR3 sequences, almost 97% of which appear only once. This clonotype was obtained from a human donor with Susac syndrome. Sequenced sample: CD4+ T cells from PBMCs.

In nucleotides, the CDR3 is TGCAGCGTTGAAGTGGGCAGGCCGAAGGCAGATACGCAGTATTTT. Its translation: CSVEVGRPKADTQYF. The gene calls are TRBV29-1 and TRBJ2-3; D is unresolved. The CDR3 has 15 residues. Germline-derived CDR1 and CDR2 are SQVTM and ANQGSEA. The germline V and J ends were trimmed by 1 base and 4 bases, with 15 bases remaining between them.